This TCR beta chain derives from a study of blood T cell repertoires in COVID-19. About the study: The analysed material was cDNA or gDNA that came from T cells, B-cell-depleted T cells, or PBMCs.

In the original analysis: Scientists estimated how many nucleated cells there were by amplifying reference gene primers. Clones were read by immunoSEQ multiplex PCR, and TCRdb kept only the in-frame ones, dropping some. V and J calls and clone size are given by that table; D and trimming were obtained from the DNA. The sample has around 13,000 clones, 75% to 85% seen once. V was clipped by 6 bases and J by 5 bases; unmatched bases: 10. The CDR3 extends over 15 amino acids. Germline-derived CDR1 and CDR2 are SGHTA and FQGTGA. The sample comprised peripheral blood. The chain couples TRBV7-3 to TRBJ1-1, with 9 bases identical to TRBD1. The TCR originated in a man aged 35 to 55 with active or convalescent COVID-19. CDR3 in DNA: TGTGCCAGCAGTTTACAGGGGGCCCCTATGACTGAAGCTTTCTTT. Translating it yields CASSLQGAPMTEAFF. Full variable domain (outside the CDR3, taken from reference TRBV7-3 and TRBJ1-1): GAGVSQTPSNKVTEKGKYVELRCDPISGHTALYWYRQSLGQGPEFLIYFQGTGAADDSGLPNDRFFAVRPEGSVSTLKIQRTERGDSAVYLCASSLQGAPMTEAFFGQGTRLTVV.